These 30 T cell receptor beta chains were all obtained from the same sample, sequenced in a study of read filtering for tumor transcriptome and immune sequencing. From around 0.4 ug of RNA, a library with molecular barcoded alpha/delta and beta/gamma adaptors was made. TCRdb used MiXCR to reprocess the reads, holding one entry per CDR3 protein. This table has about 23,000 distinct CDR3 sequences, roughly 13% appearing once. Specimen: a population of CD138-negative cells sorted from bone marrow. The receptors here all came from a donor at least 40 years old with multiple myeloma.

This clonotype has just one count. The junction does not match germline at one end; this may be a read error. This chain connects TRBV7-2 to TRBJ1-5, with a tentative D call TRBD1 (5 bases). Germline CDR1 SGHTA, CDR2 FQGNSA. The CDR3 is made up of 15 amino acids. The DNA of the CDR3 is TGTGCCGGCAGCCCGGGACCGGCGGGTAGTCAGCCCCAGCACTTT. This gives the protein CAGSPGPAGSQPQHF.

This clonotype was counted at least ten times. The chain recombines TRBV25-1 with TRBJ2-5; D is perhaps TRBD1 (7 bases). The CDR3 has 14 residues. The V gene lost 4 bases and the J gene lost 3 bases, with 12 bases spanning the gap. CDR1 MGHDK and CDR2 SYGVNS come from the germline V gene. This CDR3 reads CASSVAGGKETQYF. In DNA form, the CDR3 reads TGTGCCAGCAGTGTCGCAGGGGGGAAAGAGACCCAGTACTTC.

There are many counts of this clonotype. V usage is TRBV5-1 and J usage is TRBJ2-3; a weak D match, TRBD2 (6 bases). The CDR3 covers 14 residues. Trimming cost V 4 bases and J 6 bases, with 15 bases left between them. The V gene's germline CDR1 is SGHRS and CDR2 YFSETQ. The CDR3 DNA reads as TGCGCCAGCAGCGGGGGACTGACGAGGGATACGCAGTATTTT. Translated: CASSGGLTRDTQYF.

This clonotype was counted a few times. A much larger clone is a single base away; this may be a read error. In DNA, the CDR3 is TGTGCCAGCAGCTTTATACGGAACACTGAAGCTTTCTTT. Translating gives CASSFIRNTEAFF. The V and J genes are TRBV5-6 and TRBJ1-1; D uncertain. V was pared by 2 bases and J by 1 base, with 6 bases between. CDR1 and CDR2 from the germline V gene are SGHDT and YYEEEE. The CDR3 sequence is 13 residues long.

This clonotype was detected ten times or more. The CDR3 DNA sequence: TGTGCCAGCATTGGGACTAGCGGGAGAGCGCCCTACGAGCAGTACTTC. Translation: CASIGTSGRAPYEQYF. This rearrangement joins TRBV28 to TRBJ2-7; 14 bases agree with TRBD2. Germline trimming cut 7 bases from V and 2 bases from J; bases unmatched to any gene: 7. The CDR3 consists of 16 residues. Germline loops: CDR1 MDHEN, CDR2 SYDVKM. Full variable domain (remainder filled in from reference TRBV28 and TRBJ2-7): DVKVTQSSRYLVKRTGEKVFLECVQDMDHENMFWYRQDPGLGLRLIYFSYDVKMKEKGDIPEGYSVSREKKERFSLILESASTNQTSMYLCASIGTSGRAPYEQYFGPGTRLTVT.

This clonotype has just a few counts. V and J are TRBV5-6 and TRBJ2-5; 7 bases agree with TRBD1. Germline V gives CDR1 SGHDT, CDR2 YYEEEE. The length of the CDR3 is 14 residues. After removal of 4 bases from V and 1 base from J, the junction contained 4 bases not matched to a gene. This CDR3 reads CASSGDSLQETQYF. The DNA of the CDR3 is TGTGCCAGCAGCGGGGACAGCCTCCAAGAGACCCAGTACTTC. The full variable domain, rest sourced from reference TRBV5-6 and TRBJ2-5, is DAGVTQSPTHLIKTRGQQVTLRCSPKSGHDTVSWYQQALGQGPQFIFQYYEEEERQRGNFPDRFSGHQFPNYSSELNVNALLLGDSALYLCASSGDSLQETQYFGPGTRLLVL.

This clonotype was found many times. This chain links TRBV6-5 with TRBJ2-1; D is uncertain. The CDR3 sequence is 14 residues long. Germline loops: CDR1 MNHEY, CDR2 SVGAGI. With 0 bases removed from V and 6 bases from J, the gap between germline ends came to 9 bases. CDR3 nucleotides: TGTGCCAGCAGTTACTCCTTTACGGGCAATGAGCAGTTCTTC. It codes for CASSYSFTGNEQFF.

This clonotype has a handful of counts. A far more abundant clone sits one base away, making this likely a read error. The chain links TRBV5-6 to TRBJ2-4; 9 bases fit TRBD1. Near its end, the DNA agrees better with TRBJ2-3, so the J call may be wrong. CDR3 length: 16 amino acids. The germline V gene encodes CDR1 SGHDT and CDR2 YYEEEE. The CDR3 coding sequence is TGTGCCAGCAGCGGTCCGGGACAGGGTCGAACAGGTACGCAGTATTTT. Its protein is CASSGPGQGRTGTQYF.

This clonotype was counted ten times or more. The chain carries TRBV20-1 and TRBJ1-2, with a weak D call TRBD1 (5 bases). The germline CDR1 and CDR2 sequences are DFQATT and SNEGSKA (reference sequence). The CDR3 consists of 15 residues. V gave up 0 bases and J gave up 3 bases, with 14 bases separating them. CDR3 sequence (DNA): TGCAGTGCTAGAGATAGGGGCACTCTGGACTATGGCTACACCTTC. Translation gives CSARDRGTLDYGYTF.

In this sample, this clonotype turned up many times. The chain has TRBV6-5 and TRBJ1-5; D remains ambiguous. CDR1 MNHEY and CDR2 SVGAGI come from the germline V gene. The CDR3 length is 13 residues. Trimming pared 2 bases from V and 8 bases from J, leaving 10 bases between. The CDR3 loop is CASSYGLVKPQHF. The CDR3 nucleotides are TGTGCCAGCAGTTACGGTCTGGTGAAGCCCCAGCATTTT.

CDR3 sequence: CASRPLGDRRRINHGYTF. The CDR3 nucleotides read TGTGCCAGCAGGCCCCTAGGGGACAGACGTAGAATCAATCATGGCTACACCTTC. This chain joins TRBV28 and TRBJ1-2, with 7 bases that match TRBD1. Per the germline V gene, CDR1 is MDHEN and CDR2 is SYDVKM. This CDR3 contains 18 residues. V lost 6 bases, J lost 6 bases, and 22 bases stayed unmatched.

This clonotype was seen repeatedly, ten times or more. V and J are TRBV25-1 and TRBJ2-1, with 9 positions matching TRBD1. Trimming cost V 6 bases and J 7 bases; bases outside gene matches: 4. Per germline, CDR1 MGHDK and CDR2 SYGVNS. The CDR3 spans 13 residues. This chain's CDR3 is CASRQGAWNEQFF. Here the CDR3 DNA reads TGTGCCAGCAGACAGGGGGCGTGGAATGAGCAGTTCTTC.

On this clonotype itself: The CDR3 carries no conserved terminal phenylalanine or tryptophan, so it likely arises from a read error. The DNA is left out, because the CDR3 cannot be placed on it with certainty; the CDR3 is given as TCRdb lists it. The gene calls are TRBV20-1 and TRBJ2-1; the tabulated D call, TRBD2, remains unverified against the DNA. From germline, CDR1 is DFQATT and CDR2 SNEGSKA (reference sequence). Inclusive of both ends, the CDR3 amounts to 16 amino acids. The CDR3 loop is CSAPLGGRAFYNEQLC.

This clonotype was seen repeatedly, ten times or more. V usage is TRBV27 and J usage is TRBJ2-7, with D perhaps given as TRBD1 or TRBD2 (6 bases each). Trimming pared 5 bases from V and 4 bases from J, leaving 12 bases between. This CDR3 contains 13 residues. Per germline, CDR1 MNHEY and CDR2 SMNVEV (reference sequence). The CDR3 region has the DNA TGTGCCAGCAGTAGAGGGGGAGGTTACGAGCAGTACTTC. Its translation is CASSRGGGYEQYF.

This clonotype was counted many times. V is TRBV20-1 and J is TRBJ1-5, with 10 bases aligning to TRBD1. Trimming cost V 6 bases and J 1 base; bases outside gene matches: 9. Germline V CDR1 and CDR2: DFQATT, SNEGSKA (reference sequence). The CDR3 is made up of 16 amino acids. The CDR3 sequence: CSASSGTGVSNQPQHF. The CDR3, as DNA: TGCAGTGCCTCCTCCGGGACAGGGGTCAGCAATCAGCCCCAGCATTTT.

This clonotype was counted ten times or more. The chain couples TRBV20-1 to TRBJ2-1, with D perhaps TRBD1 or TRBD2 (5 bases each). Germline loops: CDR1 DFQATT, CDR2 SNEGSKA (reference sequence). CDR3 size: 17 residues. With 1 base removed from V and 0 bases from J, the gap between germline ends came to 16 bases. CDR3 sequence: CSARGVGGESSYNEQFF. The CDR3, as DNA: TGCAGTGCTAGAGGCGTTGGGGGAGAGAGCTCCTACAATGAGCAGTTCTTC.

This clonotype was detected a few times. Mismatch with germline at one junction end may stem from a read error. The CDR3 bases are TGCAGTGCTAGACCCGGGTCTAGCGGGGGAGATGAGCAGTTTTTC. This translates into CSARPGSSGGDEQFF. This chain links TRBV20-1 with TRBJ2-1; 10 bases agree with TRBD2. Germline CDR1 and CDR2: DFQATT and SNEGSKA (reference sequence). The CDR3 is made up of 15 amino acids.

This sequence joins TRBV5-5 and TRBJ2-1; D gene ambiguous. The CDR3 length is 15 residues. The germline V gene has CDR1 SGHKS and CDR2 YYEKEE (reference sequence). V was trimmed by 4 bases and J by 0 bases, leaving 11 bases between them. CDR3 nucleotide sequence: TGTGCCAGCAGCATAGGGCGGAGCTCCTACAATGAGCAGTTCTTC. Its protein is CASSIGRSSYNEQFF.

This rearrangement joins TRBV27 to TRBJ2-6; D not certain. The V gene's germline CDR1 is MNHEY and CDR2 SMNVEV (reference sequence). The V gene lost 7 bases and the J gene lost 4 bases, with 11 bases spanning the gap. The CDR3 length is 14 residues. CDR3 nucleotide sequence: TGTGCCAGCAACAAATTCCAGGGGGCCAACGTCCTGACTTTC. Translating it yields CASNKFQGANVLTF.

This clonotype occurred many times. The chain employs TRBV20-1 and TRBJ2-1; unclear D gene. V lost 1 base and J 5 bases, leaving 15 bases between the germline ends. Germline loops: CDR1 DFQATT, CDR2 SNEGSKA (reference sequence). The CDR3 extends over 15 amino acids. The CDR3: CSARAARAPHNEQFF. CDR3 coding DNA: TGCAGTGCTAGAGCGGCCCGGGCCCCGCACAATGAGCAGTTCTTC.

The genes are TRBV6-5 and TRBJ2-5; D is ambiguous. Germline V gene data show CDR1 as MNHEY and CDR2 as SVGAGI. V lost 6 bases and J lost 3, with 14 bases in between. The CDR3 loop spans 14 amino acids. CDR3 DNA: TGTGCCAGCAGCCCCCCCGGCCGGGAAGAGACCCAGTACTTC. It translates to CASSPPGREETQYF.

About this clonotype itself: One end of the junction is discordant with germline, which a read error may explain. This rearrangement joins TRBV7-9 to TRBJ2-7; the match to TRBD2 covers 7 bases. The CDR3 is 14 amino acids. CDR1 is SEHNR, CDR2 FQNEAQ, per germline (reference sequence). The CDR3 region has the DNA TGTGCCAGCAGCTTATCCGCGGGGGTCTACGACCAGTACTTC. This gives the protein CASSLSAGVYDQYF.

This sequence joins TRBV20-1 and TRBJ2-1; D gene unclear. Trimming stripped 3 bases from V and 5 bases from J, with 8 bases between. The CDR3 consists of 12 residues. Per the germline V gene, CDR1 is DFQATT and CDR2 is SNEGSKA (reference sequence). CDR3 nucleotides: TGCAGTGCTAGGGTATTAGACAATGAGCAGTTCTTC. Protein: CSARVLDNEQFF.

To note about this clonotype: A much larger clone lies one base from this, so it may be a read error. The chain joins TRBV7-9 to TRBJ2-5; the D is unclear. This CDR3 comprises 11 residues. Germline CDR1 SEHNR, CDR2 FQNEAQ (reference sequence). CDR3 nucleotides: TGTACCAGCAGCTTTAGAGAGACCCAGTACTTC. It is translated as CTSSFRETQYF.

A note on this clonotype: A read error may explain this, as a much larger clone is one base away. Because it lacks the conserved phenylalanine or tryptophan at the end, this CDR3 is likely a read error. The CDR3 loop reads CASSHRQGSLGETQYL. For the CDR3, the DNA is TGCGCCAGCAGCCACCGACAGGGGTCCCTAGGGGAGACCCAGTACCTC. This chain uses TRBV5-1 with TRBJ2-5, with TRBD1 matching 8 bases. Per the germline V gene, CDR1 is SGHRS and CDR2 is YFSETQ. The CDR3 sequence is 16 residues long. Germline trimming cut 4 bases from V and 5 bases from J; bases unmatched to any gene: 13.

In the case of this clonotype: A much larger clone differs from this one at a single base, so this may be a read error. The chain has TRBV6-4 and TRBJ2-3; D possibly corresponds to TRBD2 (6 bases). Trimming removed 5 bases from V and 6 bases from J, with 18 bases in between. This CDR3 is built from 15 residues. Germline V lookup: CDR1 MRHNA, CDR2 SNTAGT. The CDR3 region has the DNA TGTGCCAGCAGTCCAGAGACAAGCGGAGGGGATACGCAGTATTTT. Encoded protein: CASSPETSGGDTQYF.

This clonotype appeared a few times. The rearrangement joins TRBV7-2 to TRBJ2-1; no firm D call. The CDR3 has 15 residues. Germline CDR1 reads SGHTA; CDR2 reads FQGNSA. V lost 5 bases to trimming and J lost 4 bases, with 15 bases between them. CDR3 residues: CASSRLVSLYNEQFF. The CDR3 nucleotides are TGTGCCAGCAGCAGACTCGTTTCCCTTTACAATGAGCAGTTCTTC.

This clonotype was picked up many times. This chain joins TRBV20-1 and TRBJ2-7; no reliable D call. CDR3 length: 13 amino acids. Germline CDR1 DFQATT, CDR2 SNEGSKA (reference sequence). Trimming left V 0 bases short and J 5 bases short, with 11 bases between. CDR3 protein: CSARDLNNHEQYF. CDR3 sequence (DNA): TGCAGTGCTAGAGATCTAAACAACCACGAGCAGTACTTC.

There are many counts of this clonotype. The chain uses TRBV28 and TRBJ2-5, with 9 bases that match TRBD1. The CDR3 consists of 15 residues. Trimming at V came to 7 bases and at J to 3 bases, leaving 9 bases not matched to a gene. Germline V lookup: CDR1 MDHEN, CDR2 SYDVKM. The CDR3 sequence: CASNPTGGGEETQYF. CDR3 DNA sequence: TGTGCCAGCAATCCCACAGGGGGCGGGGAAGAGACCCAGTACTTC.

Worth noting for this clonotype: This CDR3 fails to terminate in the conserved phenylalanine or tryptophan, so it likely reflects a read error. The genes are TRBV7-2 and TRBJ2-2; tentative D call: TRBD2 (6 bases). Between the trimmed V and J ends, which lost 9 bases and 5 bases, there was a span of 16 bases. Germline loops: CDR1 SGHTA, CDR2 FQGNSA. The CDR3 extends over 14 amino acids. CDR3 sequence reads: CASMTGVSTGELFL. Here the CDR3 DNA reads TGTGCCAGTATGACGGGAGTATCGACCGGGGAGCTGTTTTTA.